The 5 T cell receptor beta chains in this list originate from one sample, sequenced in a study of identical twins. One entry per CDR3 protein, called by TCRdb with MiXCR from the 5' RACE reads. The repertoire holds 1.5 million to 2 million distinct CDR3 sequences, with roughly a third as singletons. The sequencing input was cord blood. Every receptor here comes from a newborn girl in good health.

This clonotype was detected only a few times. The rearrangement uses TRBV29-1 and TRBJ2-5, with 10 bases lining up with TRBD1. The V segment lost 7 bases and the J segment 4 bases; nucleotides outside the gene matches: 6. This CDR3 spans 13 amino acids. In germline, CDR1 is SQVTM, CDR2 ANQGSEA. Here the CDR3 DNA reads TGCAGCGCTCGGACAGGGGGGGGAGAGACCCAGTACTTC. Protein product: CSARTGGGETQYF.

This clonotype turned up a few times. The chain combines TRBV7-2 with TRBJ2-7; TRBD2 agrees at 8 bases. CDR3 size: 14 residues. Germline CDR1 SGHTA, CDR2 FQGNSA. After removal of 1 base from V and 5 bases from J, the junction contained 4 bases not matched to a gene. CDR3 DNA sequence: TGTGCCAGCAGCTTAGATGGTAGCGGGGACGAGCAGTACTTC. Encoded protein: CASSLDGSGDEQYF.

This clonotype was picked up a small number of times. The J gene is TRBJ1-6, the V gene TRBV27; the D is unclear. Germline-derived CDR1 and CDR2 are MNHEY and SMNVEV (reference sequence). The CDR3 has 16 residues. V lost 3 bases and J lost 5, with 14 bases in between. The CDR3 DNA reads as TGTGCCAGCAGTTTGTGGGTAAACGGGAATAATTCACCCCTCCACTTT. Its translation: CASSLWVNGNNSPLHF.

This clonotype was found many times. This sequence joins TRBV7-6 and TRBJ2-3; D ambiguous. CDR3 length equals 19 residues. Germline V gives CDR1 SGHVS, CDR2 FNYEAQ. Trimming pared 2 bases from V and 2 bases from J, leaving 23 bases between. CDR3 sequence reads: CASSLIPVIPIPNTDTQYF. CDR3 nucleotides: TGTGCCAGCAGCTTAATCCCAGTGATCCCAATCCCTAACACAGATACGCAGTATTTT.

This chain connects TRBV7-9 to TRBJ2-1; D is unclear. V shed 5 bases and J shed 9 bases, with 8 bases lying between them. Germline CDR1 is SEHNR and CDR2 is FQNEAQ (reference sequence). This CDR3 has 11 residues. The CDR3 loop reads CASSKRGEQFF. In DNA, the CDR3 is TGTGCCAGCAGCAAACGTGGTGAGCAGTTCTTC.